This TCR beta chain was sequenced during a study of cytomegalovirus exposure and HLA in healthy donors. General observations from the study: HLA allele associations emerged for about 16,000 TCR beta sequences in a later analysis, at 0.05 false discovery rate. A later analysis found TCR association rates differed by HLA locus, highest for DRB1 and lowest for HLA-C. CMV antigen specificity of three CMV-associated chains was confirmed in vitro. One variant, a missense change in DCLRE1C, was linked in a later analysis to TCR beta V- and J-gene trimming.

V was trimmed by 4 bases and J by 10 bases, leaving 17 bases between them. Germline V CDR1 and CDR2: KGHSH, LQKENI. The length of the CDR3 is 15 residues. PCR primers comprised 60 Vbeta and 13 Jbeta primers. Sequenced by immunoSEQ multiplex PCR; TCRdb stores in-frame clones only, minus some. Of some 130,000 clones listed, around 77% were seen once; the top ten hold 0.94%. As concerns this clone: Its target is not known.

The chain couples TRBV18 to TRBJ1-6, with D maybe TRBD1 (6 bases). The sequence was collected from a woman aged 60-70 years in good health and CMV-seronegative. The sequencing sample was made of PBMCs. In DNA form, the CDR3 reads TGTGCCAGCTCACTCGAGCAGGGGTCCCAGTCACCCCTCCACTTT. Translating it yields CASSLEQGSQSPLHF.